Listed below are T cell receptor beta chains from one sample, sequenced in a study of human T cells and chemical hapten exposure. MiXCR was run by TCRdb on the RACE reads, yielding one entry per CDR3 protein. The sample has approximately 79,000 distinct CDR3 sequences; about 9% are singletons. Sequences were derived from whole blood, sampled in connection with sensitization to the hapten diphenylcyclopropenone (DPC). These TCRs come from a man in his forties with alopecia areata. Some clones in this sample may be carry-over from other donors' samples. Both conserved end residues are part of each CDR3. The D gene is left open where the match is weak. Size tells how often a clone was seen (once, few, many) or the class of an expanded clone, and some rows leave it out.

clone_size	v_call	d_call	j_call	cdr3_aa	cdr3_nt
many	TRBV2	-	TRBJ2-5	CASSEEEGQSVTQYF	TGTGCCAGCAGTGAAGAGGAAGGGCAATCGGTGACCCAGTACTTC
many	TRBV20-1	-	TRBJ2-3	CSAGDYAAVADTQYF	TGCAGTGCGGGTGATTACGCGGCCGTAGCCGATACGCAGTATTTT
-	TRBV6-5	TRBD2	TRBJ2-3	CASRSRPGLTDTQYF	TGTGCCAGCAGGAGCCGTCCGGGACTAACAGATACGCAGTATTTT
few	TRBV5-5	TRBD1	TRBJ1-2	CASSLGTGPYDGYTF	TGTGCCAGCAGCCTAGGGACAGGTCCCTATGATGGCTACACCTTC
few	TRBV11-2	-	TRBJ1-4	CASSFGYRRANEKLFF	TGTGCCAGCAGCTTCGGTTACCGACGGGCTAATGAAAAACTGTTTTTT
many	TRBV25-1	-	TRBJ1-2	CASSLAGISPGGYTF	TGTGCCAGCAGTCTAGCCGGGATCTCACCGGGTGGCTACACCTTC
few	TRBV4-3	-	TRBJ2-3	CAINGTSTDTQYF	TGCGCTATCAACGGGACCAGCACAGATACGCAGTATTTT
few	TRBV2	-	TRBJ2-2	CASSEQEQVTGELFF	TGTGCCAGCAGTGAACAGGAACAAGTCACCGGGGAGCTGTTTTTT
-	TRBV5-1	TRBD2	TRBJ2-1	CASQRGTYNEQFF	TGCGCCAGCCAGCGGGGGACCTACAATGAGCAGTTCTTC
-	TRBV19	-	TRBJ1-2	CASSIAPTGIYGYTF	TGTGCCAGTAGTATAGCCCCCACAGGGATCTATGGCTACACCTTC
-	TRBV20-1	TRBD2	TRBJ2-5	CSAREGLAGPFRETQYF	TGCAGTGCTAGGGAGGGACTAGCGGGACCCTTCCGGGAGACCCAGTACTTC
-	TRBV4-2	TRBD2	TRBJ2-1	CASSRAGGNSNEQFF	TGTGCCAGCAGCCGGGCGGGAGGGAACTCCAATGAGCAGTTCTTC
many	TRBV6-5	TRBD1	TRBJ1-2	CASSYSSLGQGAYGYTF	TGTGCCAGCAGTTACTCGAGCCTTGGACAGGGGGCTTATGGCTACACCTTC
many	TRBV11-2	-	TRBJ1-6	CASRHLSPRNSPLHF	TGTGCCAGCAGGCACCTATCTCCTAGGAATTCACCCCTCCACTTT
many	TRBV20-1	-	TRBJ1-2	CSARNREGYTF	TGCAGTGCTCGTAACAGGGAGGGCTACACCTTC
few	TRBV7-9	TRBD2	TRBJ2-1	CAGAGTTSGSEQFF	TGTGCCGGCGCAGGAACGACTAGCGGGAGTGAGCAGTTCTTC
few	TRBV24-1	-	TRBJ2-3	CATSDLRQHTDTQYF	TGTGCCACCAGTGATTTGCGCCAACACACAGATACGCAGTATTTT
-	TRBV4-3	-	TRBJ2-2	CASSQSGWTGELFF	TGCGCCAGCAGCCAGTCGGGGTGGACCGGGGAGCTGTTTTTT
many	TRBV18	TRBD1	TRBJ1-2	CASSPGDRIYGYTF	TGTGCCAGCTCACCGGGGGACAGGATCTATGGCTACACCTTC
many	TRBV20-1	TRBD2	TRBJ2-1	CSALLRASGIYNEQFF	TGCAGTGCTCTCTTACGGGCTAGCGGGATTTACAATGAGCAGTTCTTC
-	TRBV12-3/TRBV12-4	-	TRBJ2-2	CASSEDKPLGAGELFF	TGTGCCAGCAGTGAGGACAAGCCCTTAGGGGCCGGGGAGCTGTTTTTT
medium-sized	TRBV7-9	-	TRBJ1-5	CASSLGGANQPQHF	TGTGCCAGCAGCTTAGGGGGCGCAAATCAGCCCCAGCATTTT
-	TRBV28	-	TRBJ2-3	CASSQPAGTDTQYF	TGTGCCAGCAGTCAACCCGCAGGCACAGATACGCAGTATTTT
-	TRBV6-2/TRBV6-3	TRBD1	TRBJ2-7	CASSNRGSSYEQYF	TGTGCCAGCAGTAACAGGGGTAGCTCCTACGAGCAGTACTTC
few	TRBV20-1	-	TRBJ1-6	CSAWPTMNSPLHF	TGCAGTGCCTGGCCTACTATGAATTCACCCCTCCACTTT
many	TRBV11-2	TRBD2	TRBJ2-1	CASSRGLADNEQFF	TGTGCCAGCAGCAGGGGCCTAGCGGACAATGAGCAGTTCTTC
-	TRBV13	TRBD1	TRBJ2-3	CASSRWGQGAFLGTDTQYF	TGTGCCAGCAGCCGATGGGGACAGGGGGCGTTCTTAGGCACAGATACGCAGTATTTT
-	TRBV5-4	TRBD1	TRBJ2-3	CASSLGQGERTQYF	TGTGCCAGCAGCTTGGGACAGGGCGAGAGGACGCAGTATTTT
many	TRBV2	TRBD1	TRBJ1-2	CASSDGTGLGYTF	TGTGCCAGCAGTGACGGGACAGGGTTGGGCTACACCTTC
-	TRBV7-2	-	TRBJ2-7	CASSSQFEQYF	TGTGCCAGCAGCTCGCAATTTGAGCAGTACTTC
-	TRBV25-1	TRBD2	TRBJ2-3	CASSEGLAGVQDTQYF	TGTGCCAGCAGTGAGGGACTAGCGGGAGTTCAAGATACGCAGTATTTT
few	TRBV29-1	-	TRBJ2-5	CSVNTVAGETQYF	TGCAGCGTTAATACGGTCGCGGGAGAGACCCAGTACTTC
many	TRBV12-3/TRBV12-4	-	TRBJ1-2	CASSSGHYYGYTF	TGTGCCAGCAGTTCCGGACATTACTATGGCTACACCTTC
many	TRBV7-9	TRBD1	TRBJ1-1	CASSPDGQVTEAFF	TGTGCCAGCAGCCCAGACGGACAGGTCACTGAAGCTTTCTTT
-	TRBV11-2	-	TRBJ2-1	CASTPGSEQFF	TGTGCCAGCACACCAGGAAGTGAGCAGTTCTTC
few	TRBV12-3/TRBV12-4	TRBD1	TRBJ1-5	CASRPGGEQPQHF	TGTGCCAGCAGGCCAGGGGGCGAACAGCCCCAGCATTTT
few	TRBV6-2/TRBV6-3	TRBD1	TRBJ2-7	CASSTRTGSYEQYF	TGTGCCAGCAGTACCCGGACAGGTTCCTACGAGCAGTACTTC
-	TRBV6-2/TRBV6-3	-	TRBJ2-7	CASKVRNSYEQYF	TGTGCCAGCAAAGTGCGGAACTCCTACGAGCAGTACTTC
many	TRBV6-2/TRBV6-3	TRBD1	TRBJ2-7	CASRRQGAYEQYF	TGTGCCAGCCGAAGACAGGGGGCCTACGAGCAGTACTTC
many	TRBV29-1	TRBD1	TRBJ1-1	CSGDRARGGAFF	TGCAGCGGGGACAGGGCCAGGGGCGGGGCTTTCTTT